Detailed here is one T cell receptor (beta chain). Its matching antigen is unknown. This sample is part of a study of cytomegalovirus exposure and HLA in healthy donors. Study observations and caveats: Rarity held for most TCR sequences, but there were some public TCRs that occurred in many donors. DRB1 had the most TCR associations and HLA-C the fewest, a later analysis found, with rates varying by HLA locus. Association of a missense DCLRE1C variant with TCR beta V- and J-gene trimming was reported in a later analysis. A later analysis reportedly identified an Asian-associated ancestry cluster as carrying fewer N-insertions than the 666-donor mean.

The length of the CDR3 is 13 residues. V dropped 3 bases and J dropped 4 bases, with 10 bases sitting between them. Per the germline V gene, CDR1 is MNHEY and CDR2 is SVGAGI. Primers for the PCR totalled 60 Vbeta and 13 Jbeta. Method: immunoSEQ multiplex PCR; TCRdb's copy keeps in-frame clones and lacks some. The data show approximately 180,000 clones, more than 60% seen once. The source of this sequence is a woman aged 55-70 years in good health and CMV-seropositive. The V call is TRBV6-5, the J call TRBJ2-7, with D tentatively TRBD1 (5 bases). The specimen sequenced was PBMCs. Written as DNA, the CDR3 is TGTGCCAGCAGTTATTCGACAGCATACGAGCAGTACTTC. Amino acid sequence: CASSYSTAYEQYF.